Here is one T cell receptor beta chain with its context. The junction departs from germline at one end; a sequencing error may be responsible. It was cDNA, reverse transcribed from extracted RNA, that served as the sequencing template. The data were produced by immunoSEQ multiplex PCR, yet TCRdb's version contains in-frame clones alone and is incomplete. The sample holds some 120,000 clones, 47% seen once. These data come from a study of CD8+ T cells in alopecia areata. There are 11 residues in the CDR3. Per germline, CDR1 MDHEN and CDR2 SYDVKM. The sequenced sample was NKG2D-low CD8+ T cells sorted from blood. The sequence came from a human donor with alopecia areata. The chain uses TRBV28 and TRBJ2-7; D may correspond to TRBD1 or TRBD2 (5 bases each). The CDR3 region is CASGLPGREQF. The CDR3 DNA sequence: TGTGCCAGTGGGCTCCCGGGGCGAGAACAATTC.